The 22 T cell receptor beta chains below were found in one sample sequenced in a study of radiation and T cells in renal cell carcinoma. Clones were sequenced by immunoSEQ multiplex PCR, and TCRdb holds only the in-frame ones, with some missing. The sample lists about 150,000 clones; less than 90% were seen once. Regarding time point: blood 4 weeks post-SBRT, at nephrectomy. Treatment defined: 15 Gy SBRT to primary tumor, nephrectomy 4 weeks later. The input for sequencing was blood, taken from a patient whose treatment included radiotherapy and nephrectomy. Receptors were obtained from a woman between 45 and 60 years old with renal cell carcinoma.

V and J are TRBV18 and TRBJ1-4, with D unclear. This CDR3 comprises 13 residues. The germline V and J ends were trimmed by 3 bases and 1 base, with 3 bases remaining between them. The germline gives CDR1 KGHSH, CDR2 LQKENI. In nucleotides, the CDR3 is TGTGCCAGCTCACCCTTAACTAATGAAAAACTGTTTTTT. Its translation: CASSPLTNEKLFF.

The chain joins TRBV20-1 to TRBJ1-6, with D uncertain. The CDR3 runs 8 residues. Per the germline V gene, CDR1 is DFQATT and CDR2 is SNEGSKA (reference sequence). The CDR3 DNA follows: TGCAGGGCATCACCCCTCCACTTT. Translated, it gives CRASPLHF.

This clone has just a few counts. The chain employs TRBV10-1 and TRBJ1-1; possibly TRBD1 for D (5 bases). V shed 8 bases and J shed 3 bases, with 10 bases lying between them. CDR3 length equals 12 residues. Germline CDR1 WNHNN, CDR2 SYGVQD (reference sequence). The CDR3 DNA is TGCGCCAGCGGCTCCAGGGACACTGAAGCTTTCTTT. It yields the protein CASGSRDTEAFF.

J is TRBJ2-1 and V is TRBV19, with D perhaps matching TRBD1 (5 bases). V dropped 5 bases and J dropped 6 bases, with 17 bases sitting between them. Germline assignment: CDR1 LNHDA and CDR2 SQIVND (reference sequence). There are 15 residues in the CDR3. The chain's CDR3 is CASSLQETSGNEQFF. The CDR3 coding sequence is TGTGCCAGTAGTCTACAGGAGACGTCCGGCAATGAGCAGTTCTTC.

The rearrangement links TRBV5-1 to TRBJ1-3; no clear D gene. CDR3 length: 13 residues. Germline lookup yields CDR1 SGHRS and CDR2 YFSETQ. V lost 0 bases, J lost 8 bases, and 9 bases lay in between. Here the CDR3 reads CASSLEVLDTIYF. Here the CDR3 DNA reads TGCGCCAGCAGCTTGGAGGTGCTCGACACCATATATTTT.

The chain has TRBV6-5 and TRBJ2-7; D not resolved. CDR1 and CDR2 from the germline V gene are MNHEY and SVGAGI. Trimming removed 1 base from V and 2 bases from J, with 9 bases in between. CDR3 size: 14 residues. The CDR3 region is CASSYFASAYEQYF. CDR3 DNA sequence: TGTGCCAGCAGTTACTTCGCCAGTGCCTACGAGCAGTACTTC.

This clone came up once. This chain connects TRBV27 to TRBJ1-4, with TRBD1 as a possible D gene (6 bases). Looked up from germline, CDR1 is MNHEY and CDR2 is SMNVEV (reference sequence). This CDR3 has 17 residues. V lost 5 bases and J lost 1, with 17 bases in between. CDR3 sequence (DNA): TGTGCCAGCAGTAGCGTCCGAGGGGGGGGAACTAATGAAAAACTGTTTTTT. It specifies CASSSVRGGGTNEKLFF.

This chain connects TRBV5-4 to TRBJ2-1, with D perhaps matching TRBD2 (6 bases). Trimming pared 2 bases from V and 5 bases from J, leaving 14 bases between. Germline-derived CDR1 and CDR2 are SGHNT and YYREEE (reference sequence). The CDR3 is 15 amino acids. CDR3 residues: CASSFGTVINNEQFF. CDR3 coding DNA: TGTGCCAGCAGCTTCGGGACTGTAATAAACAATGAGCAGTTCTTC.

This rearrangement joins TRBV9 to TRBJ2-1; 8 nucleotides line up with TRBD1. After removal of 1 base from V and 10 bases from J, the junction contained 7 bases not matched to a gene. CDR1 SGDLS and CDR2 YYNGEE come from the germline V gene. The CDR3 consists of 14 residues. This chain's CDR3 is CASSVRAGGREQFF. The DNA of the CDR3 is TGTGCCAGCAGCGTACGGGCAGGGGGCAGGGAGCAGTTCTTC.

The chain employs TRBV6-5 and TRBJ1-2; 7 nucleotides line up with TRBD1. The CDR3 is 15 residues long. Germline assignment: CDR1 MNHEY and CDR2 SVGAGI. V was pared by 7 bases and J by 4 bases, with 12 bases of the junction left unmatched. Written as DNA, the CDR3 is TGTGCCAGCACCCGCCAGGGGGGTAGTATCTATGGCTACACCTTC. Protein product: CASTRQGGSIYGYTF.

This CDR3 reads CASSLTGEIEAFF. The DNA for the CDR3 is TGTGCCAGCAGCTTAACAGGGGAGATTGAAGCTTTCTTT. The V call is TRBV7-2, the J call TRBJ1-1, with 7 nucleotides matching TRBD1. The CDR3 loop spans 13 amino acids. The germline V gene encodes CDR1 SGHTA and CDR2 FQGNSA. V lost 2 bases and J lost 7; bases outside the gene matches: 4.

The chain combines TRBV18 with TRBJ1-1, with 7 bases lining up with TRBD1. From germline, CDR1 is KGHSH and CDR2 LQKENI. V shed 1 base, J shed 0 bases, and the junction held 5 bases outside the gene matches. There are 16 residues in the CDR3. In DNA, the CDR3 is TGTGCCAGCTCACCACAGGGACAGCCCTTGAACACTGAAGCTTTCTTT. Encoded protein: CASSPQGQPLNTEAFF.

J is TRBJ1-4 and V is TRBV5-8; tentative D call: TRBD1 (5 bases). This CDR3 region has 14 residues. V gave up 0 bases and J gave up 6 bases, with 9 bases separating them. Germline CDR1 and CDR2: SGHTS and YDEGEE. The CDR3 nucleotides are TGTGCCAGCAGCTTGGTCGGGGCGGATGAAAAACTGTTTTTT. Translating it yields CASSLVGADEKLFF.

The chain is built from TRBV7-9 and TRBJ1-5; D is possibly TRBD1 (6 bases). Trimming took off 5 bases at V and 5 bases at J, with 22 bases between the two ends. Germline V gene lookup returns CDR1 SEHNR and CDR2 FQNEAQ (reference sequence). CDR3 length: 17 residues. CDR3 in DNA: TGTGCCAGCAGCCCCATGGAGACGGGGGGCTGGGATCAGCCCCAGCATTTT. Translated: CASSPMETGGWDQPQHF.

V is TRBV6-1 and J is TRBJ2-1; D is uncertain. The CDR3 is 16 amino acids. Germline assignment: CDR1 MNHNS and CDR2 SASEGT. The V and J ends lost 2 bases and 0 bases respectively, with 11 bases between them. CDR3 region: CASSEQYDSSYNEQFF. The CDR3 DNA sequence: TGTGCCAGCAGTGAACAGTACGATAGCTCCTACAATGAGCAGTTCTTC.

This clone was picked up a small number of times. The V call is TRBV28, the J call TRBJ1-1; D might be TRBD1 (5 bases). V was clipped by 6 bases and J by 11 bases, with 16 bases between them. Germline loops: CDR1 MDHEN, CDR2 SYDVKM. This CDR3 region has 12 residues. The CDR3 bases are TGTGCCAGCAGGACTGGAGGGGATACGGCTTTCTTT. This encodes CASRTGGDTAFF.

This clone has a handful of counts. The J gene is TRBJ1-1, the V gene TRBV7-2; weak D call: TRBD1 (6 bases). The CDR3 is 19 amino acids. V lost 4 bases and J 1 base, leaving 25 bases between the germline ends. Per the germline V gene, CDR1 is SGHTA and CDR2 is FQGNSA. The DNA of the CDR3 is TGTGCCAGCAGCTCCGGTCAGGCACAGGGACTGTTATCGAACACTGAAGCTTTCTTT. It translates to CASSSGQAQGLLSNTEAFF.

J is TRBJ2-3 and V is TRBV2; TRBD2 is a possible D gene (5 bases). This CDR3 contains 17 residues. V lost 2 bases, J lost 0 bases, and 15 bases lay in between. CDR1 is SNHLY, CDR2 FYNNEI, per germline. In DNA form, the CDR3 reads TGTGCCAGCAGTGAACTTCCCCAAAAGCGGAGCACAGATACGCAGTATTTT. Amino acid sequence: CASSELPQKRSTDTQYF.

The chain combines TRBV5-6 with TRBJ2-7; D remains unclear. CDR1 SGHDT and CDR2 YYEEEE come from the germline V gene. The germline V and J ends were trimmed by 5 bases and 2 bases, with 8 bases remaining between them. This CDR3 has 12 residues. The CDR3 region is CASRWGTYEQYF. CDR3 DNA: TGTGCCAGCAGGTGGGGTACCTACGAGCAGTACTTC.

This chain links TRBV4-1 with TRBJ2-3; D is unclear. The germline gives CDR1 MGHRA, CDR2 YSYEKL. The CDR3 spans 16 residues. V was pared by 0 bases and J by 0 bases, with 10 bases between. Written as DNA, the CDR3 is TGCGCCAGCAGCCAAGAGTCGACGGTTAGCACAGATACGCAGTATTTT. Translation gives CASSQESTVSTDTQYF.

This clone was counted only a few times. The CDR3 DNA is TGTGCCAGTAGAGACAGTAACACCGGGGAGCTGTTTTTT. This codes for CASRDSNTGELFF. The chain combines TRBV19 with TRBJ2-2; tentatively, D is TRBD1 (5 bases). From germline, CDR1 is LNHDA and CDR2 SQIVND (reference sequence). Trimming took 6 bases from V and 2 from J, leaving 7 bases between them. The CDR3 is 13 residues long.

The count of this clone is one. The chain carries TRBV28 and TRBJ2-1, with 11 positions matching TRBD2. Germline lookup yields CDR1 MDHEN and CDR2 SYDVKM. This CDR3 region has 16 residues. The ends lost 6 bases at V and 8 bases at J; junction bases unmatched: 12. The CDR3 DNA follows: TGTGCCAGCAGCCAGATCATTAGCGGGGGGGCCGATGAGCAGTTCTTC. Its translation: CASSQIISGGADEQFF.